The 3 T cell receptor beta chains presented below share a single source sample, sequenced in a study of blood T cells in healthy people across ages. PCR was performed a second time for 7 to 11 cycles using a sample-barcoded 5' primer and a J-beta primer mix. MiXCR was run by TCRdb on the 5' RACE reads, yielding one entry per CDR3 protein. The repertoire holds some 920,000 distinct CDR3 sequences, with 45% to 60% as singletons. The sample taken for sequencing was blood. The receptors shown here come from a woman aged 60-75 years in good health.

A note on this clonotype: Germline is not matched at one junction end, which may reflect a read error. The rearrangement uses TRBV12-3 or TRBV12-4 and TRBJ2-5; 7 positions agree with TRBD1. The CDR3 consists of 13 residues. CDR3 protein: CACSLGPGTEQYF. The CDR3 nucleotides read TGTGCCTGCAGTTTAGGGCCAGGGACAGAGCAGTACTTC.

Concerning this clonotype itself: An end of the junction does not agree with germline; a read error may underlie this. V usage is TRBV5-1 and J usage is TRBJ2-1, with 10 bases fitting TRBD2. The DNA end lines up better with TRBJ2-7; the J call may be wrong. The germline V gene encodes CDR1 SGHRS and CDR2 YFSETQ. CDR3 length: 16 amino acids. CDR3 sequence: CACSSLAGAPSNEQYF. The CDR3 DNA reads TGCGCCTGCAGCTCCCTAGCGGGAGCCCCCAGCAATGAGCAGTACTTC.

This clonotype appeared a single time. V usage is TRBV28 and J usage is TRBJ2-7, with a possible D match to TRBD2 (6 bases). The germline V gene has CDR1 MDHEN and CDR2 SYDVKM. CDR3 length: 15 amino acids. The germline V and J ends were trimmed by 2 bases and 4 bases, with 15 bases remaining between them. CDR3 in DNA: TGTGCCAGCAGTTTACCGGGGGTCGGTGGATACGAGCAGTACTTC. Protein sequence: CASSLPGVGGYEQYF.